One sample yielded the 28 T cell receptor beta chains listed below, sequenced in a study of cytomegalovirus exposure and HLA in healthy donors. The primer mix had 60 Vbeta and 13 Jbeta primers. The method was immunoSEQ multiplex PCR; TCRdb's version includes in-frame clones alone and lacks a portion of them. This sample has about 130,000 clones, with roughly three quarters found just once. Material: PBMCs. These receptors were obtained from a man aged 25-45 years in good health and CMV-seropositive.

The J gene is TRBJ2-1, the V gene TRBV2, with 12 nucleotides matching TRBD1. The germline gives CDR1 SNHLY, CDR2 FYNNEI. Losses at the gene ends were 10 bases for V and 6 bases for J; bases not matched to a gene: 16. The CDR3 consists of 17 residues. In DNA, the CDR3 is TGTGCCATCACGCCCGGGACAGGGGGCGCCGTTGGCAATGAGCAGTTCTTC. Its protein product is CAITPGTGGAVGNEQFF. Supplemented by reference TRBV2 and TRBJ2-1, the full variable domain reads EPEVTQTPSHQVTQMGQEVILRCVPISNHLYFYWYRQILGQKVEFLVSFYNNEISEKSEIFDDQFSVERPDGSNFTLKIRSTKLEDSAMYFCAITPGTGGAVGNEQFFGPGTRLTVL.

V gene TRBV5-6 combines with J gene TRBJ2-7; a possible D gene is TRBD2 (6 bases). CDR1 is SGHDT and CDR2 is YYEEEE in the germline V gene. Trimming took 5 bases from V and 2 from J, leaving 11 bases between them. The CDR3 loop spans 13 amino acids. The CDR3 region has the DNA TGTGCCAGCAGTCTGGAGGGCCCCTACGAGCAGTACTTC. This codes for CASSLEGPYEQYF.

V gene TRBV27 combines with J gene TRBJ2-2; TRBD2 aligns across 9 bases. Germline V lookup: CDR1 MNHEY, CDR2 SMNVEV (reference sequence). The V segment lost 6 bases and the J segment 3 bases; nucleotides outside the gene matches: 2. The CDR3 contains 14 residues. The CDR3 DNA sequence: TGTGCCAGCAGGCTAGCGGGGTACACCGGGGAGCTGTTTTTT. This sequence encodes CASRLAGYTGELFF.

The V and J genes are TRBV7-2 and TRBJ2-1; no clear D. Germline V gene lookup returns CDR1 SGHTA and CDR2 FQGNSA. This CDR3 region has 13 residues. V shed 2 bases and J shed 7 bases, with 9 bases lying between them. The CDR3 coding sequence is TGTGCCAGCAGCTTACCCCCATTGAATGAGCAGTTCTTC. Amino acids: CASSLPPLNEQFF.

The chain has TRBV5-6 and TRBJ1-5, with 9 bases identical to TRBD1. Trimming at V came to 4 bases and at J to 6 bases, leaving 11 bases not matched to a gene. Germline V gene data show CDR1 as SGHDT and CDR2 as YYEEEE. This CDR3 has 16 amino acids. CDR3 loop: CASSNQRTGVFQPQHF. The CDR3 nucleotides are TGTGCCAGCAGCAATCAAAGGACAGGGGTGTTTCAGCCCCAGCATTTT.

Only one count was recorded for this clone. The rearrangement uses TRBV5-4 and TRBJ2-2, with 10 positions matching TRBD2. The V gene end was trimmed by 2 bases and the J gene end by 7 bases; junction bases not matched to a gene: 5. Germline CDR1 and CDR2: SGHNT and YYREEE (reference sequence). The CDR3 consists of 15 residues. CDR3 in DNA: TGTGCCAGCAGCTTAGCGGGAGGGCCGTTCGGGGAGCTGTTTTTT. The encoded protein is CASSLAGGPFGELFF.

This rearrangement joins TRBV30 to TRBJ2-3; TRBD1 agrees at 9 bases. Germline CDR1 and CDR2: GTSNPN and SVGIG (reference sequence). The CDR3 covers 12 residues. The trim removed 5 bases at V and 5 bases at J, leaving 2 bases unmatched. CDR3 sequence reads: CAWGTGRDTQYF. CDR3 DNA: TGTGCCTGGGGGACAGGGAGAGATACGCAGTATTTT.

This clone was observed a few times. The chain employs TRBV28 and TRBJ2-1; TRBD1 matches 8 bases. With V trimmed by 2 bases and J by 2 bases, 2 bases remained unmatched. Germline values: CDR1 MDHEN, CDR2 SYDVKM. The CDR3 is 15 residues long. The CDR3, as DNA: TGTGCCAGCAGTTTACCAGGGGGCACCTACAATGAGCAGTTCTTC. Its translation is CASSLPGGTYNEQFF.

V usage is TRBV7-9 and J usage is TRBJ1-1, with D possibly being TRBD1 (5 bases). CDR1 and CDR2 (germline): SEHNR, FQNEAQ (reference sequence). The CDR3 extends over 13 amino acids. V was pared by 3 bases and J by 8 bases, with 13 bases between. CDR3 nucleotides: TGTGCCAGCAGCTTCTGGGGCGAACCCGAAGCTTTCTTT. As protein: CASSFWGEPEAFF.

V is TRBV6-5 and J is TRBJ1-1; 11 bases align to TRBD1. J lost 11 bases, V lost 3 bases, and 8 bases had no gene match. Germline assignment: CDR1 MNHEY and CDR2 SVGAGI. The CDR3 is 14 amino acids. This chain's CDR3 is CASSYTRDRGAAFF. CDR3 sequence (DNA): TGTGCCAGCAGTTATACCCGGGACAGGGGGGCGGCTTTCTTT.

This clone appeared a single time. The chain recombines TRBV5-1 with TRBJ1-2; possible D gene TRBD1, 5 bases. The germline CDR1 and CDR2 sequences are SGHRS and YFSETQ. This CDR3 contains 15 residues. The ends were cut back, 7 bases at V and 3 bases at J, with 19 bases in the middle. The CDR3 is CASGQGLLPYYGYTF. CDR3 DNA sequence: TGCGCCAGCGGCCAGGGCCTCCTGCCTTACTATGGCTACACCTTC.

This clone was seen only a few times. The genes are TRBV7-2 and TRBJ1-1; 8 positions agree with TRBD1. The trim removed 1 base at V and 5 bases at J, leaving 6 bases unmatched. Germline lookup yields CDR1 SGHTA and CDR2 FQGNSA. CDR3 size: 15 residues. CDR3 in amino acids: CASSLGRGLGTEAFF. DNA for the CDR3: TGTGCCAGCAGCTTAGGCAGGGGGCTGGGGACTGAAGCTTTCTTT.

This chain joins TRBV4-2 and TRBJ2-7; 9 bases are a match to TRBD2. The J segment lost 2 bases and the V segment lost 4 bases, leaving 6 bases of the junction unmatched. This CDR3 region has 15 residues. Germline V gene sequence: CDR1 LGHNA, CDR2 YNFKEQ. This chain's CDR3 is CASSRELAGTYEQYF. The CDR3 DNA sequence: TGTGCCAGCAGCCGCGAGCTAGCGGGGACCTACGAGCAGTACTTC.

V gene TRBV11-3 combines with J gene TRBJ2-5; 7 nucleotides agree with TRBD2. Germline CDR1 reads SGHNT; CDR2 reads YENEEA. CDR3 length: 16 amino acids. The V segment lost 1 base and the J segment 1 base; nucleotides outside the gene matches: 6. Here the CDR3 reads CASSLGGRALQETQYF. CDR3 DNA sequence: TGTGCCAGCAGCTTAGGTGGGAGGGCCCTCCAAGAGACCCAGTACTTC. Full variable domain (remainder filled in from reference TRBV11-3 and TRBJ2-5): EAGVVQSPRYKIIEKKQPVAFWCNPISGHNTLYWYLQNLGQGPELLIRYENEEAVDDSQLPKDRFSAERLKGVDSTLKIQPAELGDSAVYLCASSLGGRALQETQYFGPGTRLLVL.

V usage is TRBV29-1 and J usage is TRBJ1-4; 7 nucleotides align to TRBD1. J was trimmed by 3 bases and V by 5 bases; bases with no gene match: 3. CDR3 length equals 13 residues. The V gene's germline CDR1 is SQVTM and CDR2 ANQGSEA. The CDR3 DNA sequence: TGCAGCGTTTCGGGACAGCCTAATGAAAAACTGTTTTTT. It yields the protein CSVSGQPNEKLFF.

A word on this clone: The same CDR3 arises from other DNA sequences in this sample as well. The chain employs TRBV27 and TRBJ1-5; TRBD1 is a possible D gene (5 bases). Germline V CDR1 and CDR2: MNHEY, SMNVEV (reference sequence). Trimming took 4 bases from V and 2 from J, leaving 6 bases between them. The CDR3 consists of 13 residues. In DNA, the CDR3 is TGTGCCAGCAGTTCGGGGGGCAATCAGCCCCAGCATTTT. Its translation: CASSSGGNQPQHF.

The chain couples TRBV29-1 to TRBJ2-7; weak D call: TRBD2 (7 bases). Trimming pared 5 bases from V and 2 bases from J, leaving 13 bases between. Germline CDR1 reads SQVTM; CDR2 reads ANQGSEA. The CDR3 is 13 amino acids. CDR3 loop: CSVKRDTPYEQYF. The DNA for the CDR3 is TGCAGCGTTAAGCGGGACACCCCCTACGAGCAGTACTTC.

The CDR3 sequence is CASSSMRQGDGELFF. The CDR3 DNA reads TGTGCCAGCAGTTCCATGCGACAGGGCGACGGGGAGCTGTTTTTT. V gene TRBV6-5 combines with J gene TRBJ2-2; 7 bases fit TRBD1. J lost 7 bases, V lost 4 bases, and 9 bases had no gene match. The CDR3 length is 15 residues. Germline V gene lookup returns CDR1 MNHEY and CDR2 SVGAGI.

This clone was detected a few times. The DNA of the CDR3 is TGTGCCAGCAGCCGGCGCGGGGGCTTAGCTAACTATGGCTACACCTTC. Its translation is CASSRRGGLANYGYTF. The chain is built from TRBV7-9 and TRBJ1-2; D may be TRBD1 (6 bases). Germline values: CDR1 SEHNR, CDR2 FQNEAQ (reference sequence). V was trimmed by 5 bases and J by 0 bases, leaving 16 bases between them. CDR3 size: 16 residues.

This chain joins TRBV9 and TRBJ2-7; 7 bases line up with TRBD2. This CDR3 comprises 15 residues. Germline CDR1 and CDR2: SGDLS and YYNGEE. With V trimmed by 0 bases and J by 2 bases, 5 bases remained unmatched. The CDR3: CASSVGLAETYEQYF. In DNA, the CDR3 is TGTGCCAGCAGCGTAGGGCTAGCGGAGACCTACGAGCAGTACTTC.

The chain is built from TRBV28 and TRBJ2-7; 11 bases map to TRBD1. The germline CDR1 and CDR2 sequences are MDHEN and SYDVKM. The J segment lost 2 bases and the V segment lost 3 bases, leaving 3 bases of the junction unmatched. The CDR3 has 15 residues. Here the CDR3 reads CASSFGTGGPYEQYF. The CDR3 nucleotides are TGTGCCAGCAGTTTTGGGACAGGGGGTCCCTACGAGCAGTACTTC.

This chain uses TRBV11-2 with TRBJ2-5; the D gene is possibly TRBD2 (5 bases). CDR3 length equals 12 residues. The germline gives CDR1 SGHAT, CDR2 FQNNGV. Deletions cut 1 base from V and 7 bases from J, with 7 bases between. CDR3 in amino acids: CASSLGAGTQYF. CDR3 coding DNA: TGTGCCAGCAGCTTAGGGGCGGGGACCCAGTACTTC.

The V and J genes are TRBV6-5 and TRBJ2-7, with D possibly being TRBD2 (6 bases). CDR3 length: 15 residues. V was cut by 0 bases and J by 5 bases, with 14 bases left in between. The germline gives CDR1 MNHEY, CDR2 SVGAGI. CDR3 loop: CASSYSGGFMDEQYF. For the CDR3, the DNA is TGTGCCAGCAGTTACTCGGGGGGTTTTATGGACGAGCAGTACTTC.

The gene calls are TRBV10-3 and TRBJ2-5, with D perhaps TRBD1 (5 bases). The CDR3 loop spans 12 amino acids. Looked up from germline, CDR1 is ENHRY and CDR2 is SYGVKD. Trimming stripped 3 bases from V and 3 bases from J, with 5 bases between. The CDR3 coding sequence is TGTGCCATCAGTGAACAGGAAGAGACCCAGTACTTC. Translated: CAISEQEETQYF.

The gene calls are TRBV5-4 and TRBJ2-3; D remains unclear. The germline V gene encodes CDR1 SGHNT and CDR2 YYREEE (reference sequence). The germline V and J ends were trimmed by 2 bases and 2 bases, with 3 bases remaining between them. The length of the CDR3 is 12 residues. CDR3 DNA: TGTGCCAGCAGCTTTAACACAGATACGCAGTATTTT. It encodes CASSFNTDTQYF.

CDR3 nucleotide sequence: TGTGCCAGCAGCCCCCCACCGTGGGACAGGGGCCGATACTCCTACGAGCAGTACTTC. Translation: CASSPPPWDRGRYSYEQYF. The V call is TRBV27, the J call TRBJ2-7, with 10 bases lining up with TRBD1. The CDR3 loop spans 19 amino acids. Per the germline V gene, CDR1 is MNHEY and CDR2 is SMNVEV (reference sequence). The V segment lost 6 bases and the J segment 0 bases; nucleotides outside the gene matches: 17.

As DNA, the CDR3 is TGTGCCAGCAGTCGTACAGGGGTTAGGGGGATCTACGAGCAGTACTTC. Encoded protein: CASSRTGVRGIYEQYF. The V call is TRBV5-4, the J call TRBJ2-7, with 7 bases aligning to TRBD1. The V and J ends lost 5 bases and 3 bases, in that order; junction bases with no gene match: 14. The CDR3 covers 16 residues. Germline V CDR1 and CDR2: SGHNT, YYREEE (reference sequence). Full variable domain (rest looked up from reference TRBV5-4 and TRBJ2-7): ETGVTQSPTHLIKTRGQQVTLRCSSQSGHNTVSWYQQALGQGPQFIFQYYREEENGRGNFPPRFSGLQFPNYSSELNVNALELDDSALYLCASSRTGVRGIYEQYFGPGTRLTVT.

The chain carries TRBV5-1 and TRBJ2-5; D possibly corresponds to TRBD1 (6 bases). This CDR3 has 14 residues. V gave up 2 bases and J gave up 2 bases, with 10 bases separating them. Germline loops: CDR1 SGHRS, CDR2 YFSETQ. This chain's CDR3 is CASSFTGSQETQYF. The CDR3 nucleotides read TGCGCCAGCAGCTTTACAGGGTCGCAAGAGACCCAGTACTTC.